These T cell receptor beta chains were read from a single sample in a study of cytomegalovirus exposure and HLA in healthy donors. Data came from immunoSEQ multiplex PCR; TCRdb stores just in-frame clones and leaves some out. The sample gives 100,000 to 150,000 clones, 77% of which show up once; about 6% is in the top ten. Sequencing input: PBMCs. Receptors were obtained from a man aged 18 to 29 in good health and CMV-seropositive. CDR3s include the opening cysteine and the closing phenylalanine or tryptophan. A D gene is named only where the DNA matches it firmly. Some rows have no size entry. The others give once, few or many, or a class for an expanded clone.

DNA	CDR3	D	J	size	V
TGTGCCAGCACCGGACAGCCCCCCACCGGGGAGCTGTTTTTT	CASTGQPPTGELFF	.	TRBJ2-2	few	TRBV28
TGTGCCAGCAGCTTAGCTCATGGGGCAGGGGGAGACATTTACGAGCAGTACTTC	CASSLAHGAGGDIYEQYF	TRBD1	TRBJ2-7	.	TRBV7-2
TGTGCCAGCAGCTCCTCCTATGGGGCCAACGGCCTGACTTTC	CASSSSYGANGLTF	.	TRBJ2-6	few	TRBV11-2
TGTGCCAGCAGCTTAGCCTGGGGCTCGGTCACTGAAGCTTTCTTT	CASSLAWGSVTEAFF	.	TRBJ1-1	.	TRBV7-8
TGTGCCAGCACCCTGCCCGTGGGGGGACAGGGTAAAGGTGGGGCCAACGTCCTGACTTTC	CASTLPVGGQGKGGANVLTF	TRBD1	TRBJ2-6	.	TRBV7-8
TGTGCCAGCTTTTCTGGGACAGCCTCAACGGCAGGCTACACCTTC	CASFSGTASTAGYTF	TRBD1	TRBJ1-2	few	TRBV28
TGTGCCAGCAGCTACGGGACAGGGAGGGAGACCCAGTACTTC	CASSYGTGRETQYF	TRBD1	TRBJ2-5	.	TRBV11-2
TGTGCCAGTAGTATGCAGGGGCTTAGCAATCAGCCCCAGCATTTT	CASSMQGLSNQPQHF	.	TRBJ1-5	medium-sized	TRBV19
TGTGCCAGCACCAAGGACAGGGGGCAGAGACAGCCCCAGCATTTT	CASTKDRGQRQPQHF	TRBD1	TRBJ1-5	once	TRBV6-6
TGTGCCATCAGAGGGGATGGGGGACTTCGTAATTCACCCCTCCACTTT	CAIRGDGGLRNSPLHF	.	TRBJ1-6	few	TRBV10-3
TGCGCCAGCAGCTTAAGGGTCGGGGGGCAATCACTACGAGAGCAGTACTTC	CASSLRVGGQSLREQYF	.	TRBJ2-7	.	TRBV5-1
TGTGCCAGCAGTTACTCCCCGCCGAGTAGCTACGAGCAGTACTTC	CASSYSPPSSYEQYF	.	TRBJ2-7	.	TRBV6-5
TGTGCCAGCACGACTAAAACTGAAGCTTTCTTT	CASTTKTEAFF	.	TRBJ1-1	.	TRBV6-6
TGTGCCAGCAGCTCAGGACAGGGAAATCAGCCCCAGCATTTT	CASSSGQGNQPQHF	TRBD1	TRBJ1-5	.	TRBV9
TGTGCCAGTAGTACCCTAAGCGGGGGGGCTCGGAATGAGCAGTTCTTC	CASSTLSGGARNEQFF	TRBD2	TRBJ2-1	few	TRBV19
TGTGCCAGCAGCAAAAAGGGGGAGGGTTCGAGCTATGGCTACACCTTC	CASSKKGEGSSYGYTF	.	TRBJ1-2	.	TRBV9
TGTGCCAGCAGCTTAGTTACCTCCCTCGGGAATGAGCAGTTCTTC	CASSLVTSLGNEQFF	.	TRBJ2-1	once	TRBV7-2